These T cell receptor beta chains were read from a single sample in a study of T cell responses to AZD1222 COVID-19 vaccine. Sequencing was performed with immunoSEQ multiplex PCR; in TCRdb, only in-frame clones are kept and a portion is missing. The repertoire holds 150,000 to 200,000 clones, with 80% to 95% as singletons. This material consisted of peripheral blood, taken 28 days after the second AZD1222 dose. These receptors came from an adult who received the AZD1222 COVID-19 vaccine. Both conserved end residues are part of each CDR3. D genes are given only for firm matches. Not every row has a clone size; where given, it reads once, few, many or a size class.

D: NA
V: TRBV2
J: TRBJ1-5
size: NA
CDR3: CASSERVSVQPQHF
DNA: TGTGCCAGCAGTGAAAGGGTAAGCGTTCAGCCCCAGCATTTT

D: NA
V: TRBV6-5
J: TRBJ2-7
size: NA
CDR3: CASSSGIRRYEQYF
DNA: TGTGCCAGCAGTTCGGGGATTAGGAGGTACGAGCAGTACTTC

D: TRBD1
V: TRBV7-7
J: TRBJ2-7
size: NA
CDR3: CASSLLGQGLDEQYF
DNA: TGTGCCAGCAGCTTATTGGGACAGGGGTTGGACGAGCAGTACTTC

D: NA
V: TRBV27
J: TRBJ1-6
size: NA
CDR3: CASRSLGGYYSPLHF
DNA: TGTGCCAGCAGATCTCTCGGGGGCTACTATTCACCCCTCCACTTT

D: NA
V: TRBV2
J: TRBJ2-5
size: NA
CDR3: CASSENPSGEETQYF
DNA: TGTGCCAGCAGTGAGAATCCTTCGGGGGAAGAGACCCAGTACTTC

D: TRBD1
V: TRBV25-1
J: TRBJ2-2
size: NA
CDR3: CASRGQPNTGELFF
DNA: TGTGCCAGCAGGGGACAGCCGAACACCGGGGAGCTGTTTTTT

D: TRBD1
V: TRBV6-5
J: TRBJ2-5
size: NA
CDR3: CASSYSAGQGSETQYF
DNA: TGTGCCAGCAGTTACTCGGCCGGACAGGGGTCGGAGACCCAGTACTTC

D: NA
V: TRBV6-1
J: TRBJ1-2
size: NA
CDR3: CASSETGFNGYTF
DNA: TGTGCCAGCAGTGAAACAGGGTTCAATGGCTACACCTTC

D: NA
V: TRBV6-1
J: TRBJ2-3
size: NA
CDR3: CASSERRLGTDTQYF
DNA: TGTGCCAGCAGTGAAAGGCGGTTGGGAACAGATACGCAGTATTTT

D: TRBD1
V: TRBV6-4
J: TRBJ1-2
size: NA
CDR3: CASSAQNRGNYGYTF
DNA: TGTGCCAGCAGTGCACAAAACAGGGGAAATTATGGCTACACCTTC

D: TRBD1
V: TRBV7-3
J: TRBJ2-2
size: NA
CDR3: CASSLAGGGAGELFF
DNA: TGTGCCAGCAGCTTAGCAGGGGGCGGGGCCGGGGAGCTGTTTTTT

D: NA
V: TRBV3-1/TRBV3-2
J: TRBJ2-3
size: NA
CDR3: CVSSQSPTGSDTQYF
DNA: TGTGTCAGCAGCCAGTCGCCCACGGGTTCAGATACGCAGTATTTT

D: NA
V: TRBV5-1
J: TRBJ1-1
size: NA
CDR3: CASSAQGPNTEAFF
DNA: TGCGCCAGCAGCGCCCAGGGTCCGAACACTGAAGCTTTCTTT

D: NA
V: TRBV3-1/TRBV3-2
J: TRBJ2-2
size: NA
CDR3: CASSLRTTHTGELFF
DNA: TGTGCCAGCAGCTTAAGGACTACCCACACCGGGGAGCTGTTTTTT

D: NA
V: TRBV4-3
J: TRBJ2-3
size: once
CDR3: CASSQESGGGTDTQYF
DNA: TGCGCCAGCAGCCAAGAATCCGGGGGTGGAACAGATACGCAGTATTTT

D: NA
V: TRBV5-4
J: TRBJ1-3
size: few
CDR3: CASSPHGSGAGNTIYF
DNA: TGTGCCAGCAGCCCCCACGGATCTGGGGCCGGAAACACCATATATTTT

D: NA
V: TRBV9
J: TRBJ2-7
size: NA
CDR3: CASRAGHYEQYF
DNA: TGTGCCAGCAGGGCTGGACACTACGAGCAGTACTTC

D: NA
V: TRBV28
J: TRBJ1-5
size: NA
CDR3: CAASFSNQPQHF
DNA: TGTGCCGCCTCATTCTCCAATCAGCCCCAGCATTTT

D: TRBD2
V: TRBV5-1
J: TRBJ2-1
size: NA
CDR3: CASSLTSGGLGEQFF
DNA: TGCGCCAGCAGCTTGACTAGCGGGGGCTTGGGGGAGCAGTTCTTC

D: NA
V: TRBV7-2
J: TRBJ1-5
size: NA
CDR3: CASSESIQQGRNQPQHF
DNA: TGTGCCAGCAGCGAGTCGATACAACAGGGCCGCAATCAGCCCCAGCATTTT

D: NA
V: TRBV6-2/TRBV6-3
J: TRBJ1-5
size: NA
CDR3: CASSYGQGNQPQHF
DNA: TGTGCCAGCAGTTACGGGCAGGGAAATCAGCCCCAGCATTTT

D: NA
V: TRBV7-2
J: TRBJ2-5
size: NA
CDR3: CASRSPLASMETQYF
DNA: TGTGCCAGCAGATCCCCACTAGCCTCAATGGAGACCCAGTACTTC

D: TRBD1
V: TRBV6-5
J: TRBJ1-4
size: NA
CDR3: CASRDRAWGEKLFF
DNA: TGTGCCAGCAGGGACAGGGCTTGGGGTGAAAAACTGTTTTTT

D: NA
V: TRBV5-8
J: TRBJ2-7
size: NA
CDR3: CASSLDWGYEQYF
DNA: TGTGCCAGCAGCTTGGATTGGGGATACGAGCAGTACTTC

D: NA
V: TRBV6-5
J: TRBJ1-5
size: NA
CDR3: CAAVRAEYSNQPQHF
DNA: TGTGCCGCCGTTCGGGCAGAATATAGCAATCAGCCCCAGCATTTT

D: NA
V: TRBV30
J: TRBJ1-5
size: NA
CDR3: CAWQGSGSNQPQHF
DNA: TGTGCCTGGCAGGGATCTGGAAGCAATCAGCCCCAGCATTTT

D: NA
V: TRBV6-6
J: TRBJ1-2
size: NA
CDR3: CASTNSAWGYGYTF
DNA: TGTGCCAGCACCAACAGCGCCTGGGGCTATGGCTACACCTTC

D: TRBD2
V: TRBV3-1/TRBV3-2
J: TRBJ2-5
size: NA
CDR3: CASSPQLAGGRETQYF
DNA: TGTGCCAGCAGCCCCCAACTAGCGGGAGGGCGGGAGACCCAGTACTTC

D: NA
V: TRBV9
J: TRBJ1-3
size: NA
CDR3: CASSGDRIFSGNTIYF
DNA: TGTGCCAGCAGCGGTGACCGGATCTTCTCTGGAAACACCATATATTTT

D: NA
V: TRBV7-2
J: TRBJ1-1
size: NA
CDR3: CASSPDRDTEAFF
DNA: TGTGCCAGCAGCCCAGATAGGGACACTGAAGCTTTCTTT

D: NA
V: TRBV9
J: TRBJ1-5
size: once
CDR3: CASSVGWESNQPQHF
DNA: TGTGCCAGCAGCGTAGGATGGGAGAGCAATCAGCCCCAGCATTTT

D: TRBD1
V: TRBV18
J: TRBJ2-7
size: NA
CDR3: CASSPWGQPPYEQYF
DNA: TGTGCCAGCTCACCGTGGGGACAGCCACCTTACGAGCAGTACTTC

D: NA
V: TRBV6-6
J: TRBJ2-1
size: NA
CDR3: CASMAGIYNEQFF
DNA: TGTGCCAGCATGGCAGGGATTTACAATGAGCAGTTCTTC

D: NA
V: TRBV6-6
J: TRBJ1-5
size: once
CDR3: CASTKGGGAGNQPQHF
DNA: TGTGCCAGCACCAAAGGGGGAGGGGCCGGCAATCAGCCCCAGCATTTT

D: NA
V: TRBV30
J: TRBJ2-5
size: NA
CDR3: CAWSVPPVATQYF
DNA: TGTGCCTGGAGTGTTCCCCCCGTGGCGACCCAGTACTTC

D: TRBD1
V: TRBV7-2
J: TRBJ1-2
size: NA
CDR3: CASSLVGTGLGGYTF
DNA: TGTGCCAGCAGCTTAGTCGGGACAGGGTTAGGTGGCTACACCTTC

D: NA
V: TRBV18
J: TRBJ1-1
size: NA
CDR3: CASSPQAENTEAFF
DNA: TGTGCCAGCTCACCACAAGCCGAGAACACTGAAGCTTTCTTT

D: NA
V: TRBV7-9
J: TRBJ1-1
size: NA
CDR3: CASRVIDEAFF
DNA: TGTGCCAGCAGGGTTATCGATGAAGCTTTCTTT

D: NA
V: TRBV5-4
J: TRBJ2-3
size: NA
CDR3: CASSLGASTDTQYF
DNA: TGTGCCAGCAGCTTGGGTGCCTCCACAGATACGCAGTATTTT

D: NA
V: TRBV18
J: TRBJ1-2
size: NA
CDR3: CASSPGDGNYGYTF
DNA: TGTGCCAGCTCACCAGGGGACGGAAACTATGGCTACACCTTC

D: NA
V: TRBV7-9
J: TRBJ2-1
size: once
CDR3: CASSPNYNEQFF
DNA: TGTGCCAGCAGCCCCAACTACAATGAGCAGTTCTTC

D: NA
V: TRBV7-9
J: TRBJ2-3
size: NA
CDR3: CASSKGIVGQTSTDTQYF
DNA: TGTGCCAGCAGCAAGGGGATAGTAGGACAAACTAGCACAGATACGCAGTATTTT

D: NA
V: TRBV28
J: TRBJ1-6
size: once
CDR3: CASSSPTGRGNSPLHF
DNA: TGTGCCAGCAGTTCACCTACAGGGCGGGGTAATTCACCCCTCCACTTT

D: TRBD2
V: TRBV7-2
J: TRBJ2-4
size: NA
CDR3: CASSPAGTNLAKNIQYF
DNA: TGTGCCAGCAGCCCCGCCGGGACTAACTTAGCCAAAAACATTCAGTACTTC

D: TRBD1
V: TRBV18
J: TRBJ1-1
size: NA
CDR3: CASSPDRVANTEAFF
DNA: TGTGCCAGCTCACCGGACAGGGTGGCGAACACTGAAGCTTTCTTT

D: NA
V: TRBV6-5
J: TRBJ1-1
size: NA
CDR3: CASSYSPRIGTEAFF
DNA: TGTGCCAGCAGTTACTCGCCCAGGATAGGCACTGAAGCTTTCTTT

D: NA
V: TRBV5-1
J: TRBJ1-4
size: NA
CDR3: CASSSQGGTNEKLFF
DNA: TGCGCCAGCAGCTCACAGGGAGGGACTAATGAAAAACTGTTTTTT

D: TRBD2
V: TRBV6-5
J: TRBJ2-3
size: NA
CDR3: CASSSGLAVPDTQYF
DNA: TGTGCCAGCAGTTCGGGACTAGCGGTGCCAGATACGCAGTATTTT